The rows below give T cell receptor beta chains drawn from one sample of a study of STAT5B mutations in CD4+ large granular lymphocyte leukemia. Using immunoSEQ multiplex PCR, the repertoire was profiled, and TCRdb retains in-frame clones only, with some absent. The sample consists of approximately 4,500 clones, over 60% of them appearing once. The specimen was PBMCs. These receptors were taken from a man aged 65 to 85 with CD4+ T-cell large granular lymphocyte leukemia. Both conserved end residues are part of each CDR3. The D gene is left open where the match is weak. The size of a clone is reported for some rows only, either as once, few or many, or as a class for expanded clones.

abundance	v_gene	d_gene	j_gene	CDR3aa	CDR3nt
-	TRBV13	TRBD1	TRBJ2-3	CASSYGQGSTDTQYF	TGTGCCAGCAGTTACGGACAGGGTAGCACAGATACGCAGTATTTT
few	TRBV13	-	TRBJ1-6	CASSSMGAGNSPLHF	TGTGCCAGCAGCTCGATGGGCGCGGGTAATTCACCCCTCCACTTT
-	TRBV6-6	-	TRBJ2-7	CASSYSHMGTYEQYF	TGTGCCAGCAGTTACTCGCACATGGGAACGTACGAGCAGTACTTC
-	TRBV6-1	-	TRBJ1-1	CASSEGAGVSNTEAFF	TGTGCCAGCAGTGAAGGGGCAGGGGTCTCAAATACTGAAGCTTTCTTT
-	TRBV6-1	TRBD1	TRBJ2-7	CASTTGGTYEQYF	TGTGCCAGCACTACAGGGGGAACCTACGAGCAGTACTTC
-	TRBV6-5	TRBD1	TRBJ2-3	CASRSGQIITDTQYF	TGTGCCAGCAGGTCGGGACAGATCATCACAGATACGCAGTATTTT
-	TRBV4-2	TRBD1	TRBJ1-1	CASSHRLQGDSEAFF	TGTGCCAGCAGCCACCGTCTACAGGGGGACTCTGAAGCTTTCTTT